This TCR beta chain was sequenced during a study of chemoradiotherapy in HPV16-positive cancers. This table comes from immunoSEQ multiplex PCR, and its TCRdb copy is limited to in-frame clones, with some not included. The sample records about 53,000 clones, roughly nine tenths being singletons. This CDR3 is built from 14 residues. Germline loops: CDR1 MRHNA, CDR2 SNTAGT. Deletions cut 2 bases from V and 2 bases from J, with 8 bases between. This chain joins TRBV6-4 and TRBJ2-3, with D maybe TRBD2 (7 bases). The TCR originated in a human donor with HPV-associated anogenital cancer. The starting material was blood, obtained from a patient who underwent chemoradiotherapy. In DNA, the CDR3 is TGTGCCAGCAGTGACGGGGGGGCCACAGATACGCAGTATTTT. Protein: CASSDGGATDTQYF.